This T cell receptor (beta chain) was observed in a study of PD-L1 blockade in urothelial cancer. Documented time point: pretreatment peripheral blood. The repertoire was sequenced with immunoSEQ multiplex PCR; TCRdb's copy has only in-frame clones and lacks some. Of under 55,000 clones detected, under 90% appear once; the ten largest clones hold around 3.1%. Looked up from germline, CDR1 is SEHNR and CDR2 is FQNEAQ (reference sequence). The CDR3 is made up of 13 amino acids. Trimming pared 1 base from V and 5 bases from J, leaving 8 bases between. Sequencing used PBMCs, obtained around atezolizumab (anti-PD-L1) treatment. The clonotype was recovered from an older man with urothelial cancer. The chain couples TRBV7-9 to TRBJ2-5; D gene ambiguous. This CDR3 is CASSLEATETQYF. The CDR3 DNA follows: TGTGCCAGCAGCTTAGAAGCTACTGAGACCCAGTACTTC.